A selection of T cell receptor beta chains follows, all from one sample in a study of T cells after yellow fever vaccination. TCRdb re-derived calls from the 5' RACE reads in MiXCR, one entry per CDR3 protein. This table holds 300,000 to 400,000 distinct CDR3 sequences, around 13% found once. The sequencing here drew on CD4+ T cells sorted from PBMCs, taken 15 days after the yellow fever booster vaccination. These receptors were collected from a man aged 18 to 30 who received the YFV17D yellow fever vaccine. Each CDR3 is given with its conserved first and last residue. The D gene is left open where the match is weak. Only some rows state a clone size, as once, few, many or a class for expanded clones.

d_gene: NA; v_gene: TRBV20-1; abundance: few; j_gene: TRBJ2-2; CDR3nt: TGCAGTGTGATAATGCAGGGTCGCACCGGGGAGCTGTTTTTT; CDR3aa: CSVIMQGRTGELFF
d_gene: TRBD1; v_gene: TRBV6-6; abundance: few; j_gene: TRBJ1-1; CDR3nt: TGTGCCAGCGGCTCATTACTGGGACAGGGTCTCACTGAAGCTTTCTTT; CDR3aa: CASGSLLGQGLTEAFF
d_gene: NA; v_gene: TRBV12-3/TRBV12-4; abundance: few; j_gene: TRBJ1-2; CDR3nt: TGTGCCAGCAGCCTTGCAGGTCTTGGCTACACCTTC; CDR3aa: CASSLAGLGYTF
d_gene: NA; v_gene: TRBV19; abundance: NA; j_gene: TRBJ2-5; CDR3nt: TGTGCCAGTAGACTGGGGGGCGGCGAGGAGACCCAGTACTTC; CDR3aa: CASRLGGGEETQYF
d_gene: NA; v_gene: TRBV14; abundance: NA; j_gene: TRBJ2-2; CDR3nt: TGTGCCAGCAGCCATTTATCAGGGTCGTACACCGGGGAGCTGTTTTTT; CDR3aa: CASSHLSGSYTGELFF
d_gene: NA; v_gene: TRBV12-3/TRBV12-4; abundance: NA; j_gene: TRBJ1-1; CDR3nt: TGTGCCAGCATTTCATACGCCCCAAACACTGAAGCTTTCTTT; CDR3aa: CASISYAPNTEAFF
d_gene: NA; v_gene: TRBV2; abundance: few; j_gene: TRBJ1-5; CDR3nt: TGTGCCAGCACTCTTCTGCAGGGTACTCAGCCCCAGCATTTT; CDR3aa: CASTLLQGTQPQHF
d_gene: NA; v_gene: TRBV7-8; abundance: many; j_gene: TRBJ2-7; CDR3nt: TGTGCCAGCAGCTTAGGTGAAATGTACGAGCAGTACTTC; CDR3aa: CASSLGEMYEQYF
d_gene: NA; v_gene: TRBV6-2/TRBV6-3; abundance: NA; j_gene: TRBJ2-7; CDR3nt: TGTGCCAGCGGGATGGGCTACGAGCAGTACTTC; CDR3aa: CASGMGYEQYF
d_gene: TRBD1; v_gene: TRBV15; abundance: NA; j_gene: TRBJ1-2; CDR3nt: TGTGCCACCAGCAGAGATCGGGACAGCCCCGGCTACACCTTC; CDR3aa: CATSRDRDSPGYTF
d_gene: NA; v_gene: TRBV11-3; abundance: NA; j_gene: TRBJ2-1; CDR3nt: TGTGCCAGCAGCCCCTTCAGATTCCATGAGCAGTTCTTC; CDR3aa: CASSPFRFHEQFF
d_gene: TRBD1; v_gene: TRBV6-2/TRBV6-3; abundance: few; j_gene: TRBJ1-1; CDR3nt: TGTGCCAGCAGTTCCGTTGGGACAGGGAGGGCGAACACTGAAGCTTTCTTT; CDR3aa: CASSSVGTGRANTEAFF
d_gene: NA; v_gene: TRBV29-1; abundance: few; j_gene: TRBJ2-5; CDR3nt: TGCAGCGTTGCTGGGAACCAAGAGACCCAGTACTTC; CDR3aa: CSVAGNQETQYF
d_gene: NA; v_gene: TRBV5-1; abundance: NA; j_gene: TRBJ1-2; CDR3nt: TGCGCCAGCAGCTTGGCCCAGGGAAATGGCTACACCTTC; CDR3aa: CASSLAQGNGYTF
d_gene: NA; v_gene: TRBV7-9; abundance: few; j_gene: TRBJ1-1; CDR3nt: TGTGCCAGCAGCAGGAGACAACAGGGGAACACTGAAGCTTTCTTT; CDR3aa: CASSRRQQGNTEAFF
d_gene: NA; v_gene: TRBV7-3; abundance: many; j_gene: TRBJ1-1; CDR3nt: TGTGCCAGCAGCTTAGTAGGACGGGGGGAGGCTGAAGCTTTCTTT; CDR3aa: CASSLVGRGEAEAFF
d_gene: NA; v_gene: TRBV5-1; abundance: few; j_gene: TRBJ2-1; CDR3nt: TGCGCCAGCAGCTTGTCTATTCACTCCTACAATGAGCAGTTCTTC; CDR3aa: CASSLSIHSYNEQFF
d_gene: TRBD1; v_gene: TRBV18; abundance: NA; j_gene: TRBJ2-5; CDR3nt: TGTGCCAGCTCACCCGGGACAGGGGGTTGGACCCAGTACTTC; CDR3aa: CASSPGTGGWTQYF
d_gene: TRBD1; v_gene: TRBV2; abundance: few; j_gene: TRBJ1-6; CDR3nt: TGTGCCAGCAGCTGGACAGGGGCCTCCTATAATTCACCCCTCCACTTT; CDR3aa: CASSWTGASYNSPLHF
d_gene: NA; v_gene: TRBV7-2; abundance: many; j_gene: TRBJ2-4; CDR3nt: TGTGCCAGCAGCTTTAGGGGTGCCGGAGCCAAAAACATTCAGTACTTC; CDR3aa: CASSFRGAGAKNIQYF
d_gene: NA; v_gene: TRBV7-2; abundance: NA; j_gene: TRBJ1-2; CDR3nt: TGTGCCAGCAGCACTAGTTTAGCTAACTATGGCTACACCTTC; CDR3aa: CASSTSLANYGYTF
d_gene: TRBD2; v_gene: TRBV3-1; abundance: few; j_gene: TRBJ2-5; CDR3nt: TGTGCCAGCAGCCAGCTAGCGGGTGAGACCCAGTACTTC; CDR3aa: CASSQLAGETQYF
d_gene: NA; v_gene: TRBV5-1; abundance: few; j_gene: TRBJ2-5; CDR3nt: TGCGCCAGCTTATTTGAGACCCAGTACTTC; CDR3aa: CASLFETQYF
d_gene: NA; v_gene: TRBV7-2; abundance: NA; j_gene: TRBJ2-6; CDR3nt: TGTGCCAGCAGCTTAGTTAGTTCAAGCTCTGGGGCCAACGTCCTGACTTTC; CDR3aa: CASSLVSSSSGANVLTF
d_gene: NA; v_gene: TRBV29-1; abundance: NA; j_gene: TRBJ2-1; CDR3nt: TGCAGCGTAAGACATCAGGGAAATGAGCAGTTCTTC; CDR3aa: CSVRHQGNEQFF
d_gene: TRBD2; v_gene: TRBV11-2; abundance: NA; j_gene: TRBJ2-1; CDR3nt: TGTGCCAGCAGCTTAATACTAGCGGCCCACAATGAGCAGTTCTTC; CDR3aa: CASSLILAAHNEQFF
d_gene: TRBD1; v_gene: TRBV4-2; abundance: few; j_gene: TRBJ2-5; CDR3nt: TGTGCCAGCAGCCACCAGGGGGTTAAGGAGGAGACCCAGTACTTC; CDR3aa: CASSHQGVKEETQYF
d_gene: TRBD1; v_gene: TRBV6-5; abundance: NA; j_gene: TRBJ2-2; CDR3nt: TGTGCCAGCACCCTCCGGTCGAACAGGGGGACCGGGGAGCTGTTTTTT; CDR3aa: CASTLRSNRGTGELFF
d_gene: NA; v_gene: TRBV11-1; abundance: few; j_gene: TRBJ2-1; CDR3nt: TGTGCCAGCAGCTTACTGGACAGTTACAATGAGCAGTTCTTC; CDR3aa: CASSLLDSYNEQFF
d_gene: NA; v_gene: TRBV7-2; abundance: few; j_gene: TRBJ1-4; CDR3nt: TGTGCCAGCAGCTTATTTGACGTGGGGAAACTGTTTTTT; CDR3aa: CASSLFDVGKLFF
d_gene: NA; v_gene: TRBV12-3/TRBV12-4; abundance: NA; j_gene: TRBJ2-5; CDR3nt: TGTGCCAGCAGTGAACAGGGCGCCGAGACCCAGTACTTC; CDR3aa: CASSEQGAETQYF
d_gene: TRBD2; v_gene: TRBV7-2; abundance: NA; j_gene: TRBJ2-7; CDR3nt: TGTGCCAGCAGCTTCCCTGGACTAGCGGGGGAACGATACGAGCAGTACTTC; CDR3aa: CASSFPGLAGERYEQYF
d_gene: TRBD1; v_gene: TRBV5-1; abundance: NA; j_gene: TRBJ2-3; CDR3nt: TGCGCCAGCAGCTTCGAATGGGACAGCTATGATACGCAGTATTTT; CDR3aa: CASSFEWDSYDTQYF
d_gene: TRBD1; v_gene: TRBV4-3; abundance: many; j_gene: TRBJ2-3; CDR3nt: TGCGCCAGCAGCCAAAAGGGGGCGGATACGCAGTATTTT; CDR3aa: CASSQKGADTQYF
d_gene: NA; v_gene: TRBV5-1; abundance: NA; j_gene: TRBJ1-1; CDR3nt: TGCGCCAGCAGCTTGGTATTCCAGGGGATGAACACTGAAGCTTTCTTT; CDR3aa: CASSLVFQGMNTEAFF
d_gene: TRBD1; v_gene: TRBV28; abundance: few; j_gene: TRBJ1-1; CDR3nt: TGTGCCATTAGAGAAGACAGGGGGCATGACACTGAAGCTTTCTTT; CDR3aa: CAIREDRGHDTEAFF
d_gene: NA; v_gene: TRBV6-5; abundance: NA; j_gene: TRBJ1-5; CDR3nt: TGTGCCAGCAGCCGGGACTACAATAGCAATCAGCCCCAGCATTTT; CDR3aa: CASSRDYNSNQPQHF
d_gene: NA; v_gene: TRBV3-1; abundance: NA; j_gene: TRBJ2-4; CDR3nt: TGTGCCAGCAGCCAACCTGTGGGGCGTCGGTACTTC; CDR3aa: CASSQPVGRRYF
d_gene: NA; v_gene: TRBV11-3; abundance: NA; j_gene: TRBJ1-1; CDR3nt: TGTGCCAGCAGTCAGGGGTTGGCGGCTGAAGCTTTCTTT; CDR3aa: CASSQGLAAEAFF
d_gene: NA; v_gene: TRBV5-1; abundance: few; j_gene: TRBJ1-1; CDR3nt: TGCGCCAGCAGCCCCGTCTACGGGGGAACGAACACTGAAGCTTTCTTT; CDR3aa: CASSPVYGGTNTEAFF
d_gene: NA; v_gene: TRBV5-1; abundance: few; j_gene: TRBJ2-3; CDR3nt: TGCGCCAGCAGCTTGACTCTGGTGCATTGGGATACGCAGTATTTT; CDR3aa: CASSLTLVHWDTQYF
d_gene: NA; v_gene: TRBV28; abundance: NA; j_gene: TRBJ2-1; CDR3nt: TGTGCCAGCAGCTTCAGGGAGGGGGGCTATGACAATGAGCAGTTCTTC; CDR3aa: CASSFREGGYDNEQFF
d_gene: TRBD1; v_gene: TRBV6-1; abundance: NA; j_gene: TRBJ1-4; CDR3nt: TGTGCCAGCAGCCGGACAGGTGGTGAAAAACTGTTTTTT; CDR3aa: CASSRTGGEKLFF
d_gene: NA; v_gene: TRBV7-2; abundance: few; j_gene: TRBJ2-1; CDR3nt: TGTGCCAGCCGCCGGCCGAACTCCTACAATGAGCAGTTCTTC; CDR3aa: CASRRPNSYNEQFF
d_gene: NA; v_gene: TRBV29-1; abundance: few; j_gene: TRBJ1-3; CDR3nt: TGCAGCGTTGGTGTAGCTGGAAACACCATATATTTT; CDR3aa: CSVGVAGNTIYF
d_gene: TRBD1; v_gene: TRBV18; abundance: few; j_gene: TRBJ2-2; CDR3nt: TGTGCCAGCTCACTGGGACAGGGGGCCACCACCGGGGAGCTGTTTTTT; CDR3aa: CASSLGQGATTGELFF
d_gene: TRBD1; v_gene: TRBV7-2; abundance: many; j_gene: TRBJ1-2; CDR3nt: TGTGCCAGCAGCACGCAACAGGGGGTCTATGGCTACACCTTC; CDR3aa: CASSTQQGVYGYTF
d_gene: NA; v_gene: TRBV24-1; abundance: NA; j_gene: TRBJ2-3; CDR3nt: TGTGCCACCAGAGACTTCACAGATACGCAGTATTTT; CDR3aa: CATRDFTDTQYF
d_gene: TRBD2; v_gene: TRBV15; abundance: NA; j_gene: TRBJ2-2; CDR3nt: TGTGCCACCAGCAGAGGGGGACTAGCGGTCGGGGAGCTGTTTTTT; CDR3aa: CATSRGGLAVGELFF
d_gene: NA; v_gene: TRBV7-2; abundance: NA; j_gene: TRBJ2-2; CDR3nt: TGTGCCAGCAGCTTAGTGCCCGGGGGTAACACCGGGGAGCTGTTTTTT; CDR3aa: CASSLVPGGNTGELFF
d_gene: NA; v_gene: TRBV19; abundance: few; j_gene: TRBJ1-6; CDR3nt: TGTGCCAGTAGTATAGGGTATAATTCACCCCTCCACTTT; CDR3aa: CASSIGYNSPLHF
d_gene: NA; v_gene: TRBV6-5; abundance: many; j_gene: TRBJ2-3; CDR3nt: TGTGCCTCCCGCCAGGGGAGCGGGTGGGAGTATTTT; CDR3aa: CASRQGSGWEYF
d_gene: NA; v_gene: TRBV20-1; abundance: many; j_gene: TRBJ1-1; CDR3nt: TGCAGTGCTAGAGAGACAGTTACAACTGAAGCTTTCTTT; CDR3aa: CSARETVTTEAFF
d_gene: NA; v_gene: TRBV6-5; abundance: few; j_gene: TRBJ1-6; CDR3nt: TGTGCCAGCAGGCAGCCCGGGGGTCATAATTCACCCCTCCACTTT; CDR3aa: CASRQPGGHNSPLHF
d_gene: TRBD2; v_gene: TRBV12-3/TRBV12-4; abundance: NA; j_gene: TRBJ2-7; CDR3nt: TGTGCCAGCAGTTTTCAGCGGGGGGAATCCTACGAGCAGTACTTC; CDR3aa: CASSFQRGESYEQYF
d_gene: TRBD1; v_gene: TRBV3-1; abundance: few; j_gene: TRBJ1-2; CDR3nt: TGTGCCAGCAGCCAAGCACAGGGGTACTATGGCTACACCTTC; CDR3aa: CASSQAQGYYGYTF
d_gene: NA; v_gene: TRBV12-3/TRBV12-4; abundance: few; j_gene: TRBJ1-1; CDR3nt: TGTGCCAGCATCGAGGACTTGGGCACTGAAGCTTTCTTT; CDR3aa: CASIEDLGTEAFF
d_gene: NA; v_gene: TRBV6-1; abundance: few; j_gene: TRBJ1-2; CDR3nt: TGTGCCAGCAGTGGAGCGACACGGCTTTACCTCTATGGCTACACCTTC; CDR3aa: CASSGATRLYLYGYTF
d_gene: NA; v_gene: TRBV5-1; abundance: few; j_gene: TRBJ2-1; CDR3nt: TGCGCCAGCAGCCATATAGAAGGACCTTACAATGAGCAGTTCTTC; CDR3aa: CASSHIEGPYNEQFF
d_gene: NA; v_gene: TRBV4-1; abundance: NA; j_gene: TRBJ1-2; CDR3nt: TGCGCCAGCAGCCCAGGACAGTTGACTCCCTATGGCTACACCTTC; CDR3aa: CASSPGQLTPYGYTF